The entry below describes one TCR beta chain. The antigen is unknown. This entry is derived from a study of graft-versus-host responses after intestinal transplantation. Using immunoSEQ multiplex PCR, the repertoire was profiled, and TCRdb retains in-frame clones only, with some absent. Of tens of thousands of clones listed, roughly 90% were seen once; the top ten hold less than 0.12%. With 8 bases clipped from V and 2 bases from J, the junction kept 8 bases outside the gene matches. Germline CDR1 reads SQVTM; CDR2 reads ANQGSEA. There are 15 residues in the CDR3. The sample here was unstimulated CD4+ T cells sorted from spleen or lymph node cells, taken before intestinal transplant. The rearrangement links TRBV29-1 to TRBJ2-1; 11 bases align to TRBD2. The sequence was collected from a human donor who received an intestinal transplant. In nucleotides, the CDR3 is TGCAGCTCTCCCGGTAGCGGGGGGGCCTACAATGAGCAGTTCTTC. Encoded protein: CSSPGSGGAYNEQFF.